The clone carrying this T cell receptor (beta chain) occurred once. Its antigen is unknown. This sample was included in a study of cytomegalovirus exposure and HLA in healthy donors. Whole-study results and caveats: Cytomegalovirus association was listed for approximately 160 TCR beta chains.

Generated by immunoSEQ multiplex PCR, the TCRdb table keeps only in-frame clones and is missing some. The sample shows some 270,000 clones, approximately 86% of them seen only once. Germline assignment: CDR1 SQVTM and CDR2 ANQGSEA. The CDR3 totals 14 residues. V was cut by 7 bases and J by 1 base, with 14 bases left in between. The TCR was taken from a woman aged 18-29 years in good health and CMV-seronegative. The chain links TRBV29-1 to TRBJ1-3; weak D call: TRBD1 (6 bases). Sequences were obtained from PBMCs. The CDR3 coding sequence is TGCAGCGGGTTGGGACAAGGATCTGGAAACACCATATATTTT. This translates into CSGLGQGSGNTIYF. Supplemented by reference TRBV29-1 and TRBJ1-3, the full variable domain reads SAVISQKPSRDICQRGTSLTIQCQVDSQVTMMFWYRQQPGQSLTLIATANQGSEATYESGFVIDKFPISRPNLTFSTLTVSNMSPEDSSIYLCSGLGQGSGNTIYFGEGSWLTVV.